Each of the 8 T cell receptor beta chains below was sequenced from the same sample in a study of blood T cell repertoires in COVID-19. Produced via immunoSEQ multiplex PCR; TCRdb's table is partial and in-frame only. The sample lists 160,000 or so clones; roughly 84% were seen once. The sequencing sample was made of peripheral blood. The receptors were gathered from a human donor in a cohort sampled during active COVID-19.

The chain has TRBV19 and TRBJ1-1, with 8 bases lining up with TRBD1. Losses at the gene ends were 5 bases for V and 0 bases for J; bases not matched to a gene: 2. The CDR3 is made up of 14 amino acids. Germline V lookup: CDR1 LNHDA, CDR2 SQIVND (reference sequence). CDR3 in DNA: TGTGCCAGTAGTGGGGACAGGCTGAACACTGAAGCTTTCTTT. Encoded protein: CASSGDRLNTEAFF.

J is TRBJ2-7 and V is TRBV7-9; D is undetermined. Germline V gene data show CDR1 as SEHNR and CDR2 as FQNEAQ (reference sequence). The CDR3 extends over 12 amino acids. V dropped 3 bases and J dropped 4 bases, with 7 bases sitting between them. The CDR3 loop reads CASSFDMYEQYF. The CDR3 DNA follows: TGTGCCAGCAGCTTCGACATGTACGAGCAGTACTTC.

In this sample, this clone turned up once. The chain couples TRBV28 to TRBJ2-7; perhaps TRBD1 as D (6 bases). V was shortened by 3 bases and J by 5 bases, with 8 bases between the two germline ends. Germline CDR1 is MDHEN and CDR2 is SYDVKM. The CDR3 consists of 12 residues. In nucleotides, the CDR3 is TGTGCCAGCAGTTTTGGGGGCGACGAGCAGTACTTC. This sequence encodes CASSFGGDEQYF.

V and J are TRBV19 and TRBJ1-4, with 10 bases aligning to TRBD1. The CDR3 runs to 13 residues. J was trimmed by 8 bases and V by 9 bases; bases with no gene match: 6. The V gene's germline CDR1 is LNHDA and CDR2 SQIVND (reference sequence). The CDR3 sequence is CASHGQGGEKLFF. CDR3 coding DNA: TGTGCCAGCCACGGACAGGGGGGAGAAAAACTGTTTTTT. Complete variable domain (other parts from reference TRBV19 and TRBJ1-4): DGGITQSPKYLFRKEGQNVTLSCEQNLNHDAMYWYRQDPGQGLRLIYYSQIVNDFQKGDIAEGYSVSREKKESFPLTVTSAQKNPTAFYLCASHGQGGEKLFFGSGTQLSVL.

This chain links TRBV5-4 with TRBJ2-5, with TRBD2 identical over 16 bases. The CDR3 runs to 18 residues. CDR1 and CDR2 from the germline V gene are SGHNT and YYREEE (reference sequence). V was clipped by 4 bases and J by 4 bases; unmatched bases: 10. CDR3 in DNA: TGTGCCAGCAGCCGCGGGACTAGCGGGGGGGCGGGTTTAGAGACCCAGTACTTC. This encodes CASSRGTSGGAGLETQYF.

CDR3: CASSMGGASYEQYF. CDR3 sequence (DNA): TGTGCCAGTAGTATGGGGGGGGCGTCCTACGAGCAGTACTTC. The chain couples TRBV19 to TRBJ2-7; perhaps TRBD2 as D (7 bases). CDR1 LNHDA and CDR2 SQIVND come from the germline V gene (reference sequence). V gave up 3 bases and J gave up 1 base, with 10 bases separating them. CDR3 size: 14 residues. Supplemented by reference TRBV19 and TRBJ2-7, the full variable domain reads DGGITQSPKYLFRKEGQNVTLSCEQNLNHDAMYWYRQDPGQGLRLIYYSQIVNDFQKGDIAEGYSVSREKKESFPLTVTSAQKNPTAFYLCASSMGGASYEQYFGPGTRLTVT.

This chain joins TRBV6-5 and TRBJ1-6; 7 nucleotides align to TRBD1. With V trimmed by 2 bases and J by 7 bases, 2 bases remained unmatched. CDR1 and CDR2 from the germline V gene are MNHEY and SVGAGI. This CDR3 has 14 residues. CDR3 DNA sequence: TGTGCCAGCAGTTACGGACAGGACAATTCACCCCTCCACTTT. As protein: CASSYGQDNSPLHF.

J is TRBJ2-7 and V is TRBV6-5, with unresolved D. Trimming took 6 bases from V and 4 from J, leaving 10 bases between them. CDR3 length: 12 amino acids. Germline assignment: CDR1 MNHEY and CDR2 SVGAGI. The CDR3 spells CASSHDGYEQYF. CDR3 nucleotide sequence: TGTGCCAGCAGCCACGACGGGTACGAGCAGTACTTC.